A selection of T cell receptor beta chains follows, all from one sample in a study of T cells in Graves' hyperthyroidism and ophthalmopathy. Via MiXCR, TCRdb re-called the multiplex PCR reads, giving one row per CDR3 protein. The data show about 590,000 distinct CDR3 sequences, approximately 14% seen once. The sequencing input was blood. The receptors shown here come from a woman aged 25 to 39 with Graves' hyperthyroidism. Both conserved end residues are trimmed from each CDR3. Size values are once, few and many counts, or a class for expanded clones, and some rows have none.

V gene	clone size	J gene	CDR3 protein
TRBV6-2/TRBV6-3	many	TRBJ2-1	ASSDASGGSYNEQF
TRBV20-1	many	TRBJ2-1	SARLAGPYNEQF
TRBV29-1	few	TRBJ2-1	SVKSDEGEQF
TRBV6-2/TRBV6-3	many	TRBJ1-1	ASRAGITEAF
TRBV7-9	many	TRBJ2-1	ASSANNEQF
TRBV20-1	many	TRBJ2-3	SAAGQGNTDTQY
TRBV28	.	TRBJ2-5	ASSLWPLAGGYQETQY
TRBV5-1	.	TRBJ2-1	ASRGTDSYNEQF
TRBV6-6	.	TRBJ2-4	ASSYLGARAEGKNIQY
TRBV28	many	TRBJ1-5	ASSFPAGGRNQPQH
TRBV4-1	.	TRBJ1-1	ASSQRTGPNTEAF
TRBV27	many	TRBJ2-3	ASTQRPSTDTQY
TRBV5-5	.	TRBJ2-5	ASSLWGQTQY
TRBV18	few	TRBJ1-1	ASSPGAPNTEAF
TRBV3-1	many	TRBJ2-7	ASSPVLAATEQY
TRBV4-1	.	TRBJ2-4	ASSLKTGGDIQY
TRBV15	many	TRBJ2-3	ATRTVNRGTSTDTQY
TRBV5-6	few	TRBJ2-1	ASSLLVSSRAIEQF
TRBV28	many	TRBJ1-2	ASRASDRVNGYT
TRBV2	.	TRBJ2-3	ASSEMASTDTQY
TRBV12-3/TRBV12-4	many	TRBJ1-1	ASSLSAGHTEAF
TRBV7-3	few	TRBJ2-2	ASSLEQSFNTGELF
TRBV20-1	few	TRBJ2-3	SARGPGNTDTQY
TRBV10-2	few	TRBJ2-4	ASSGGGPPTDIQY
TRBV9	few	TRBJ1-1	ASSVAGDGATEAF
TRBV2	.	TRBJ2-6	ASSVRVRALTSGANVLT
TRBV3-1	many	TRBJ2-1	ASSHSGGVREQF
TRBV5-1	many	TRBJ1-1	ASSLTSGLSTEAF
TRBV20-1	.	TRBJ2-5	SAMAGSLETQY
TRBV5-1	.	TRBJ2-3	ASSLGNLVGLAGGGADTQY
TRBV11-2	many	TRBJ1-1	ASRSGALNTEAF
TRBV18	many	TRBJ2-7	ASSDRALSSYEQY
TRBV30	.	TRBJ2-1	AWSPSGRRNEQF
TRBV7-9	.	TRBJ2-3	ASSLTQTSGSPTDTQY
TRBV4-1	.	TRBJ1-4	ASSQQKDGEKLF
TRBV5-1	.	TRBJ2-1	ASSKDRGHHEQF
TRBV3-1	many	TRBJ2-7	ASSQKGAYEQY
TRBV6-1	many	TRBJ2-1	ASSRYGAGVGGNEQF
TRBV7-9	many	TRBJ1-2	ASSLVTRRNSGRDGYT
TRBV24-1	.	TRBJ1-2	ATSDVAGGYT
TRBV27	.	TRBJ1-2	ASSNSGETYGYT
TRBV6-5	many	TRBJ1-1	ASSYSAFLNTEAF
TRBV2	.	TRBJ1-3	ASRYAGGSGNTIY
TRBV28	many	TRBJ1-2	ASSLLRENYGYT
TRBV15	few	TRBJ2-1	ATSRHRVATDEQF
TRBV27	many	TRBJ2-5	ASSSRGQETQY
TRBV20-1	many	TRBJ2-7	SARIRDTQYYEQY
TRBV3-1	many	TRBJ1-1	ASSPHRSGFSAEAF
TRBV9	few	TRBJ2-2	ASSVVLGTGELF
TRBV20-1	.	TRBJ2-6	SARDRAYGANVLT
TRBV2	many	TRBJ1-5	ASSWASRDQPQH
TRBV11-2	many	TRBJ2-1	ASSSGTRSYNEQF
TRBV30	few	TRBJ1-6	AWSRDSGDNSPLH
TRBV14	.	.	ASSRGTLYEQF
TRBV6-1	few	TRBJ2-1	ATSAYPTSYNEQF
TRBV2	many	TRBJ1-1	ASSGRRTEAF
TRBV5-8	many	TRBJ2-5	ASSLGTTQETQY